A selection of T cell receptor beta chains follows, all from one sample in a study of cytomegalovirus exposure and HLA in healthy donors. Only in-frame clones appear in the TCRdb table, and some are missing; sequencing was by immunoSEQ multiplex PCR. The data contain around 100,000 clones, around 80% of them singletons. Material for sequencing was PBMCs. The receptors were gathered from a woman aged 40 to 50 in good health and CMV-seronegative. Both conserved end residues are part of each CDR3. D genes are given only for firm matches. Rows give clone size only sometimes, using once, few, many, or a class for an expanded clone.

TGCGCCAGCAGCCCCCAAGGGAGAGGGAACACCGGGGAGCTGTTTTTT,CASSPQGRGNTGELFF,TRBJ2-2,TRBV4-3,NA,16,NA
TGTGCCAGCAGCCGGGGACAGGGGTACGATAATTCACCCCTCCACTTT,CASSRGQGYDNSPLHF,TRBJ1-6,TRBV5-5,NA,16,TRBD1
TGTGCCAGCAGTTATCCGGCTAGCGGTAATGAGCAGTTCTTC,CASSYPASGNEQFF,TRBJ2-1,TRBV6-5,NA,14,TRBD2
TGTGCCAGCAGCCATGGGTCGGGACAGGGGGCGCGGGGCTACACCTTC,CASSHGSGQGARGYTF,TRBJ1-2,TRBV5-4,once,16,TRBD1
TGTGCCAGCAGTGATGTCGGGGGCACAGATACGCAGTATTTT,CASSDVGGTDTQYF,TRBJ2-3,TRBV6-1,NA,14,NA
TGTGCCAGCAGCGACCCGGGTAATGAGCAGTTCTTC,CASSDPGNEQFF,TRBJ2-1,TRBV6-1,few,12,NA
TGCGCCAGCAGTGTGATCGCGGGAGGAAGAAATGAGCAGTTCTTC,CASSVIAGGRNEQFF,TRBJ2-1,TRBV10-1,NA,15,TRBD2
TGCGCCAGCAGCCAAGGGCTAGCGGGAGTTTCGTACAATGAGCAGTTCTTC,CASSQGLAGVSYNEQFF,TRBJ2-1,TRBV4-3,NA,17,TRBD2
TGCGCCAGCAGTCCAGAGACAGGGATTAAAGGGGAGCTGTTTTTT,CASSPETGIKGELFF,TRBJ2-2,TRBV10-1,NA,15,TRBD1
TGTGCCAGCAGCCCGGCCCCGGGGAGAGCGGGAGGGCCCGGGGAGCTGTTTTTT,CASSPAPGRAGGPGELFF,TRBJ2-2,TRBV7-2,NA,18,TRBD2